The 17 T cell receptor beta chains reported below all come from one sample, sequenced in a study of graft-versus-host responses after intestinal transplantation (dated by TCRdb to the early 2020s). Which antigens these TCRs recognize remains unknown. The intended sense of this specimen's time point label: cells obtained before transplantation from donor or recipient. The library was prepared using the immunoSEQ multiplex PCR assay. In TCRdb, the immuneACCESS table is reduced to in-frame sequences with V and J assigned. These tables do not hold every clone; where another copy was compared, an unresolved V gene accounts for under half, and the others remain unexplained. The sample yields around 40,000 clones; approximately 95% were counted once. About 0.5% of the sample is taken by the ten largest. The material was unstimulated CD8+ T cells sorted from spleen or lymph node cells, obtained before transplant. The source is a human donor who was the organ donor for an intestinal transplant.

Here the CDR3 reads CASSQTRGGYEQYF. CDR3 DNA sequence: TGTGCCAGCAGCCAAACGAGGGGAGGCTACGAGCAGTACTTC. The J gene is TRBJ2-7, the V gene TRBV4-2, with D possibly being TRBD2 (6 bases). The CDR3 has 14 residues. The V end lost 2 bases, the J end lost 3 bases, and 11 bases lay between the germline ends. Germline assignment: CDR1 LGHNA and CDR2 YNFKEQ.

V is TRBV6-5 and J is TRBJ1-1, with TRBD1 matching 9 bases. The junction had 7 bases not matched to a gene; V was cut back by 2 bases and J by 3 bases. Germline assignment: CDR1 MNHEY and CDR2 SVGAGI. There are 16 residues in the CDR3. The CDR3 protein is CASSYPNRQGDTEAFF. In DNA, the CDR3 is TGTGCCAGCAGTTACCCAAACCGACAGGGGGACACTGAAGCTTTCTTT.

The chain carries TRBV11-2 and TRBJ2-1, with D unclear. The V gene lost 8 bases and the J gene lost 8 bases, with 19 bases spanning the gap. Germline lookup yields CDR1 SGHAT and CDR2 FQNNGV. The CDR3 consists of 14 residues. The CDR3 coding sequence is TGTGCCAGCTCCCCGGCGCTAGGTTTGCATGAGCAGTTCTTC. It codes for CASSPALGLHEQFF. Based on the CDR3 plus reference TRBV11-2 and TRBJ2-1, the full variable domain is EAGVAQSPRYKIIEKRQSVAFWCNPISGHATLYWYQQILGQGPKLLIQFQNNGVVDDSQLPKDRFSAERLKGVDSTLKIQPAKLEDSAVYLCASSPALGLHEQFFGPGTRLTVL.

This chain joins TRBV13 and TRBJ2-7; TRBD2 agrees at 7 bases. Per the germline V gene, CDR1 is PRHDT and CDR2 is FYEKMQ (reference sequence). The CDR3 has 16 residues. After removal of 2 bases from V and 7 bases from J, the junction contained 14 bases not matched to a gene. CDR3 region: CASSLRQGLRMGEQYF. The DNA for the CDR3 is TGTGCCAGCAGCTTAAGGCAGGGACTACGGATGGGAGAGCAGTACTTC.

The chain recombines TRBV30 with TRBJ2-3, with 13 bases fitting TRBD2. Germline CDR1 reads GTSNPN; CDR2 reads SVGIG (reference sequence). Trimming cost V 2 bases and J 3 bases; bases outside gene matches: 5. This CDR3 comprises 16 residues. The CDR3 DNA reads as TGTGCCTGGAGTCCACTAGCGGGGGGGCCTACAGATACGCAGTATTTT. Its translation is CAWSPLAGGPTDTQYF. The full variable domain, its missing parts supplied by reference TRBV30 and TRBJ2-3, is SQTIHQWPATLVQPVGSPLSLECTVEGTSNPNLYWYRQAAGRGLQLLFYSVGIGQISSEVPQNLSASRPQDRQFILSSKKLLLSDSGFYLCAWSPLAGGPTDTQYFGPGTRLTVL.

The chain carries TRBV6-6 and TRBJ2-7; no reliable D call. Trimming cost V 3 bases and J 3 bases, with 12 bases left between them. From germline, CDR1 is MNHNY and CDR2 SVGAGI (reference sequence). CDR3 size: 14 residues. DNA for the CDR3: TGTGCCAGCAGTTATACCGCTGCTGACTACGAGCAGTACTTC. As protein: CASSYTAADYEQYF.

This clone has a single count. The chain links TRBV7-6 to TRBJ2-3; 9 bases map to TRBD1. This CDR3 is 15 amino acids long. Germline-derived CDR1 and CDR2 are SGHVS and FNYEAQ. Trimming at V came to 3 bases and at J to 6 bases, leaving 7 bases not matched to a gene. CDR3 DNA: TGTGCCAGCAGCTTGGGGGACAGGGTCTTCGATACGCAGTATTTT. Its protein product is CASSLGDRVFDTQYF.

The chain uses TRBV5-1 and TRBJ2-1; D gene unclear. The CDR3 sequence is 14 residues long. Deletions cut 4 bases from V and 8 bases from J, with 16 bases between. Germline V gene sequence: CDR1 SGHRS, CDR2 YFSETQ. CDR3 sequence reads: CASSRNQVLDEQFF. CDR3 in DNA: TGCGCCAGCAGCCGAAACCAGGTGCTCGATGAGCAGTTCTTC.

In its sample, this clone was seen a few times. The chain couples TRBV5-6 to TRBJ2-7; tentatively, D is TRBD1 (5 bases). V lost 4 bases to trimming and J lost 3 bases, with 23 bases between them. CDR3 size: 17 residues. Germline CDR1 is SGHDT and CDR2 is YYEEEE. The CDR3 protein is CASSPKGTRVLVYEQYF. The CDR3 DNA sequence: TGTGCCAGCAGCCCTAAGGGAACCAGGGTTTTGGTCTACGAGCAGTACTTC.

The chain combines TRBV6-5 with TRBJ1-4, with D hard to call. Germline V gene data show CDR1 as MNHEY and CDR2 as SVGAGI. The CDR3 contains 15 residues. The V end lost 5 bases, the J end lost 7 bases, and 17 bases lay between the germline ends. The CDR3 nucleotides are TGTGCCAGCAGTCCCCGGGCCCTGATGGGTGAAAAACTGTTTTTT. Its protein product is CASSPRALMGEKLFF.

V usage is TRBV10-3 and J usage is TRBJ2-1; D remains ambiguous. The CDR3 is 16 residues long. Trimming took off 2 bases at V and 3 bases at J, with 14 bases between the two ends. Per germline, CDR1 ENHRY and CDR2 SYGVKD. DNA for the CDR3: TGTGCCATCAGTGAGGTTAGACACCACGTCTACAATGAGCAGTTCTTC. Amino acid sequence: CAISEVRHHVYNEQFF.

The rearrangement links TRBV7-9 to TRBJ2-3, with TRBD2 as a possible D gene (6 bases). The CDR3 is 16 amino acids. V lost 5 bases and J 0 bases, leaving 15 bases between the germline ends. In germline, CDR1 is SEHNR, CDR2 FQNEAQ (reference sequence). The CDR3 sequence: CASSTNQGLSTDTQYF. CDR3 bases: TGTGCCAGCAGCACAAACCAGGGACTGAGCACAGATACGCAGTATTTT.

The chain joins TRBV7-2 to TRBJ2-1, with TRBD2 identical over 15 bases. Germline CDR1 reads SGHTA; CDR2 reads FQGNSA. The CDR3 runs to 17 residues. With 4 bases clipped from V and 7 bases from J, the junction kept 8 bases outside the gene matches. The chain's CDR3 is CASSSPGLAGGLNEQFF. The CDR3 DNA follows: TGTGCCAGCAGCTCCCCCGGACTAGCGGGGGGGCTTAATGAGCAGTTCTTC.

This chain links TRBV5-4 with TRBJ2-3; D call uncertain. V lost 2 bases and J lost 5, with 9 bases in between. The CDR3 has 13 amino acids. Per germline, CDR1 SGHNT and CDR2 YYREEE (reference sequence). CDR3 loop: CASSLMAGDTQYF. In DNA, the CDR3 is TGTGCCAGCAGCTTAATGGCCGGAGATACGCAGTATTTT.

The rearrangement uses TRBV6-1 and TRBJ2-5; TRBD1 might be the D (7 bases). Germline V lookup: CDR1 MNHNS, CDR2 SASEGT. The CDR3 is made up of 16 amino acids. The germline V and J ends were trimmed by 2 bases and 5 bases, with 18 bases remaining between them. In nucleotides, the CDR3 is TGTGCCAGCAGTGAAAGGGAAAACCAGGGGGGTGAGACCCAGTACTTC. Translated: CASSERENQGGETQYF.

V is TRBV4-2 and J is TRBJ2-2, with 13 bases aligning to TRBD2. Trimming took 1 base from V and 0 from J; bases not matched to a gene: 2. CDR3 length equals 18 residues. Germline CDR1 and CDR2: LGHNA and YNFKEQ. In nucleotides, the CDR3 is TGTGCCAGCAGCCAAGGACTAGCGGGGGGCTCGAACACCGGGGAGCTGTTTTTT. This translates into CASSQGLAGGSNTGELFF.

This chain uses TRBV7-9 with TRBJ2-5; D is ambiguous. Germline V gene data show CDR1 as SEHNR and CDR2 as FQNEAQ (reference sequence). V was clipped by 5 bases and J by 5 bases, with 12 bases between them. There are 13 residues in the CDR3. CDR3 in DNA: TGTGCCAGCAGCAGAGTCGGGTGGGAGACCCAGTACTTC. Protein sequence: CASSRVGWETQYF.